Listed here are 20 T cell receptor beta chains from one sample, sequenced in a study of cytomegalovirus exposure and HLA in healthy donors. PCR was performed using 60 Vbeta and 13 Jbeta primers. Clones were sequenced by immunoSEQ multiplex PCR, and TCRdb holds only the in-frame ones, with some missing. Of over 200,000 clones in the sample, about three quarters were seen once. Sequencing was performed on PBMCs. These receptors originate from an older woman in good health and CMV-seropositive.

The table lists this clone with a few counts. The chain has TRBV5-4 and TRBJ2-1; D is undetermined. V dropped 2 bases and J dropped 7 bases, with 4 bases sitting between them. The germline V gene encodes CDR1 SGHNT and CDR2 YYREEE (reference sequence). This CDR3 has 11 residues. CDR3 sequence reads: CASSLTNEQFF. CDR3 bases: TGTGCCAGCAGCTTAACTAATGAGCAGTTCTTC.

The chain recombines TRBV5-1 with TRBJ2-7, with 7 bases identical to TRBD1. The V and J ends lost 3 bases and 2 bases, in that order; junction bases with no gene match: 8. The CDR3 loop spans 15 amino acids. Germline CDR1 SGHRS, CDR2 YFSETQ. The CDR3, as DNA: TGCGCCAGCAGCTCCTACCCGGGACAGACCTACGAGCAGTACTTC. Amino acids: CASSSYPGQTYEQYF. The full variable domain, completed using reference TRBV5-1 and TRBJ2-7, is KAGVTQTPRYLIKTRGQQVTLSCSPISGHRSVSWYQQTPGQGLQFLFEYFSETQRNKGNFPGRFSGRQFSNSRSEMNVSTLELGDSALYLCASSSYPGQTYEQYFGPGTRLTVT.

This clone has just one count. This chain uses TRBV30 with TRBJ2-7, with 7 positions matching TRBD2. Unmatched junction bases numbered 7, after V lost 4 bases and J lost 4 bases. The germline CDR1 and CDR2 sequences are GTSNPN and SVGIG (reference sequence). This CDR3 has 13 amino acids. CDR3 sequence (DNA): TGTGCCTGGAATTCAGGGAGGGGATACGAGCAGTACTTC. It yields the protein CAWNSGRGYEQYF.

This CDR3 is CATTYGGGLTYEQYF. CDR3 sequence (DNA): TGTGCCACCACTTACGGTGGGGGCCTCACCTACGAGCAGTACTTC. The chain couples TRBV28 to TRBJ2-7, with D possibly TRBD1 on 6 matching bases. Trimming left V 10 bases short and J 2 bases short, with 21 bases between. CDR3 size: 15 residues. The germline V gene has CDR1 MDHEN and CDR2 SYDVKM.

The chain uses TRBV30 and TRBJ1-4; D is unresolved. The length of the CDR3 is 14 residues. Germline loops: CDR1 GTSNPN, CDR2 SVGIG (reference sequence). V dropped 5 bases and J dropped 3 bases, with 13 bases sitting between them. CDR3 residues: CAWGYSGANEKLFF. The CDR3 nucleotides are TGTGCCTGGGGCTACAGCGGGGCTAATGAAAAACTGTTTTTT.

CDR3 sequence (DNA): TGTGCCAGCAGTAACCAGGGTACTGAGCAGTTCTTC. This codes for CASSNQGTEQFF. J is TRBJ2-1 and V is TRBV6-5, with TRBD1 as a possible D gene (5 bases). CDR3 length equals 12 residues. V was shortened by 5 bases and J by 9 bases, with 11 bases between the two germline ends. Germline V gives CDR1 MNHEY, CDR2 SVGAGI.

J is TRBJ2-1 and V is TRBV9, with 13 bases aligning to TRBD2. The CDR3 totals 16 residues. CDR1 SGDLS and CDR2 YYNGEE come from the germline V gene. V was clipped by 1 base and J by 4 bases; unmatched bases: 2. CDR3 coding DNA: TGTGCCAGCAGCGTACCGGGACTAGCGGGATACAATGAGCAGTTCTTC. It translates to CASSVPGLAGYNEQFF.

V usage is TRBV6-5 and J usage is TRBJ1-5; tentatively, D is TRBD1 (6 bases). The CDR3 is 14 residues long. Trimming took 2 bases from V and 5 from J, leaving 10 bases between them. Germline V CDR1 and CDR2: MNHEY, SVGAGI. CDR3 residues: CASSYDRNYQPQHF. The DNA for the CDR3 is TGTGCCAGCAGTTACGACAGGAACTATCAGCCCCAGCATTTT.

Notes on this clone: A junction end diverges from the germline sequence, so it may reflect a read error. At the DNA level, this CDR3 is encoded by other sequences in the same sample as well. The chain recombines TRBV10-3 with TRBJ2-3, with 9 bases fitting TRBD1. This CDR3 contains 14 residues. Germline V gives CDR1 ENHRY, CDR2 SYGVKD. The CDR3 DNA is TGTGCTATCAGTGGGACAGGGAGCACAGATACGCAGTATTTT. Protein sequence: CAISGTGSTDTQYF.

The V call is TRBV6-5, the J call TRBJ2-5; 8 bases are a match to TRBD1. Germline assignment: CDR1 MNHEY and CDR2 SVGAGI. The length of the CDR3 is 14 residues. With V trimmed by 6 bases and J by 11 bases, 14 bases remained unmatched. CDR3 sequence: CASSPSRDRIGQYF. The CDR3 nucleotides read TGTGCCAGCAGCCCGTCCCGGGACAGGATCGGGCAGTACTTC.

The rearrangement links TRBV7-2 to TRBJ2-7; D remains unclear. The CDR3 extends over 13 amino acids. Germline V gene lookup returns CDR1 SGHTA and CDR2 FQGNSA. V lost 2 bases to trimming and J lost 6 bases, with 11 bases between them. CDR3 protein: CASSLTPLSEQYF. The CDR3 DNA follows: TGTGCCAGCAGCTTAACCCCCCTTAGCGAGCAGTACTTC.

The rearrangement uses TRBV7-9 and TRBJ1-5, with D tentatively TRBD1 (5 bases). This CDR3 is built from 15 residues. The V gene's germline CDR1 is SEHNR and CDR2 FQNEAQ (reference sequence). Trimming shortened V by 3 bases and J by 0 bases, and 9 bases separated the two germline ends. In DNA form, the CDR3 reads TGTGCCAGCAGCTTGCAGGGAAATAGCAATCAGCCCCAGCATTTT. Its protein is CASSLQGNSNQPQHF.

V is TRBV6-5 and J is TRBJ2-3, with D possibly being TRBD2 (6 bases). V was clipped by 6 bases and J by 2 bases, with 15 bases between them. Germline V lookup: CDR1 MNHEY, CDR2 SVGAGI. The CDR3 consists of 15 residues. The chain's CDR3 is CASRPPGRDTDTQYF. The CDR3 nucleotides are TGTGCCAGCAGACCCCCTGGGCGGGACACAGATACGCAGTATTTT.

The chain links TRBV6-1 to TRBJ1-2; 12 positions match TRBD1. Trimming took 4 bases from V and 7 from J; bases not matched to a gene: 13. Per the germline V gene, CDR1 is MNHNS and CDR2 is SASEGT. This CDR3 contains 17 residues. CDR3 in DNA: TGTGCCAGCAGTGGAGGGGACAGGGGGCCTCTAAGTGGTGGCTACACCTTC. This sequence encodes CASSGGDRGPLSGGYTF.

This chain uses TRBV18 with TRBJ1-2; 10 positions match TRBD1. Trimming cost V 3 bases and J 7 bases; bases outside gene matches: 5. CDR3 length equals 14 residues. CDR1 and CDR2 from the germline V gene are KGHSH and LQKENI. The CDR3 spells CASSPTGGESGYTF. The DNA of the CDR3 is TGTGCCAGCTCACCGACAGGGGGCGAGAGTGGCTACACCTTC.

A single count supports this clone. The CDR3 region is CASSFGQGQETQYF. The CDR3 DNA follows: TGTGCCAGCAGCTTCGGACAGGGGCAAGAGACCCAGTACTTC. V and J are TRBV5-5 and TRBJ2-5; 9 bases line up with TRBD1. Trimming removed 2 bases from V and 2 bases from J; junction bases left unmatched: 1. CDR1 SGHKS and CDR2 YYEKEE come from the germline V gene (reference sequence). This CDR3 spans 14 amino acids.

The genes are TRBV7-2 and TRBJ1-1; tentatively, D is TRBD1 (5 bases). The V end was cut by 6 bases, the J end by 6 bases, with 14 bases between. CDR3 length equals 13 residues. Germline V CDR1 and CDR2: SGHTA, FQGNSA. As DNA, the CDR3 is TGTGCCAGCAGAAGCGGAGGGGCATCTGAAGCTTTCTTT. Protein sequence: CASRSGGASEAFF.

This rearrangement joins TRBV5-1 to TRBJ2-7; 10 nucleotides agree with TRBD2. Germline CDR1 SGHRS, CDR2 YFSETQ. V shed 4 bases, J shed 2 bases, and the junction held 9 bases outside the gene matches. The CDR3 contains 16 residues. This CDR3 is CASSEGLASDTYEQYF. CDR3 nucleotide sequence: TGCGCCAGCAGCGAGGGACTAGCGAGTGATACCTACGAGCAGTACTTC.

This clone was seen a single time. This chain joins TRBV9 and TRBJ2-1, with a weak D call TRBD1 (6 bases). V was pared by 0 bases and J by 2 bases, with 6 bases between. Germline V gene sequence: CDR1 SGDLS, CDR2 YYNGEE. This CDR3 comprises 14 residues. Here the CDR3 DNA reads TGTGCCAGCAGCGTAGGGGGGCCCTACAATGAGCAGTTCTTC. Translated: CASSVGGPYNEQFF.

This rearrangement joins TRBV2 to TRBJ2-5, with D maybe TRBD2 (6 bases). The CDR3 loop spans 14 amino acids. Trimming removed 7 bases from V and 2 bases from J, with 14 bases in between. Per germline, CDR1 SNHLY and CDR2 FYNNEI. In nucleotides, the CDR3 is TGTGCCAGCACCCCGGGGGTTAATCAAGAGACCCAGTACTTC. This translates into CASTPGVNQETQYF.